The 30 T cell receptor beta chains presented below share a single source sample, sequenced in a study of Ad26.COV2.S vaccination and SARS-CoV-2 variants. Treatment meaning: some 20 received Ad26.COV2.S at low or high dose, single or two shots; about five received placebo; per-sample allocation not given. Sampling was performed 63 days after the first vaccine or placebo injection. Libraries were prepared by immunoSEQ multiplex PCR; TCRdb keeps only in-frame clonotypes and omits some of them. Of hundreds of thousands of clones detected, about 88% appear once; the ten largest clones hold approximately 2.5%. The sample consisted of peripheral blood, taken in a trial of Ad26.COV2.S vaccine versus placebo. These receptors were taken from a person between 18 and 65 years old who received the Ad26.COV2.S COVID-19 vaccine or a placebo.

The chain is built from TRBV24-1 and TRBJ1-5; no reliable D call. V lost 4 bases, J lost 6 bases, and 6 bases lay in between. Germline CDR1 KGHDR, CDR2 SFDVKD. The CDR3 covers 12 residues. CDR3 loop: CATSDRSQPQHF. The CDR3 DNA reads TGTGCCACCAGTGACCGCTCTCAGCCCCAGCATTTT.

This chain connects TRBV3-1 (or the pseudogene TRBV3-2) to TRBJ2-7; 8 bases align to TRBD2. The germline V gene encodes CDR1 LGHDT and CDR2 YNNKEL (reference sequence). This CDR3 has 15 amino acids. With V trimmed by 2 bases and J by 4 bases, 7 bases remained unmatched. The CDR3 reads CASSQRAGVAYEQYV. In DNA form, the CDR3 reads TGTGCCAGCAGCCAAAGAGCGGGAGTAGCATACGAGCAGTACGTC.

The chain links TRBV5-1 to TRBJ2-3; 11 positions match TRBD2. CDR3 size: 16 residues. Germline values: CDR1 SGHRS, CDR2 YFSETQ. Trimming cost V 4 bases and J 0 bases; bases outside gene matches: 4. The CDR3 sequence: CASSMGLAESTDTQYF. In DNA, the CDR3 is TGCGCCAGCAGCATGGGACTAGCGGAGAGCACAGATACGCAGTATTTT.

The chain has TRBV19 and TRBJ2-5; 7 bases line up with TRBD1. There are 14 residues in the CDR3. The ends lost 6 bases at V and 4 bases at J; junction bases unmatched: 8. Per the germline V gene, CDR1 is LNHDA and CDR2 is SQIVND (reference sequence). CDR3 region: CASRVRTGGETQYF. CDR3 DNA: TGTGCCAGTAGAGTCCGGACAGGAGGAGAGACCCAGTACTTC.

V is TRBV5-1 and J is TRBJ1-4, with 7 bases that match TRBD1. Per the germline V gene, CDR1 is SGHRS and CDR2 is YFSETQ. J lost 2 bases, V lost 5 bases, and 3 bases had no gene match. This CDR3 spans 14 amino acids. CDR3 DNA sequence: TGCGCCAGCAGGAGGGACAGTACTAATGAAAAACTGTTTTTT. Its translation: CASRRDSTNEKLFF.

Here the CDR3 reads CASSQDIGRGNEKLFF. The CDR3 region has the DNA TGCGCCAGCAGCCAAGATATCGGGAGGGGGAATGAAAAACTGTTTTTT. The chain uses TRBV4-3 and TRBJ1-4, with TRBD1 as a possible D gene (6 bases). This CDR3 contains 16 residues. In germline, CDR1 is LGHNA, CDR2 YSLEER. V lost 0 bases, J lost 5 bases, and 13 bases lay in between.

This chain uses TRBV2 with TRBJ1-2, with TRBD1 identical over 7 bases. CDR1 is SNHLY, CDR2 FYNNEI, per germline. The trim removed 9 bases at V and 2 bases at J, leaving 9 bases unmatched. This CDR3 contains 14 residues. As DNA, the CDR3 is TGTGCCAGTTTTGGGACAGCAGGGAACTATGGCTACACCTTC. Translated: CASFGTAGNYGYTF.

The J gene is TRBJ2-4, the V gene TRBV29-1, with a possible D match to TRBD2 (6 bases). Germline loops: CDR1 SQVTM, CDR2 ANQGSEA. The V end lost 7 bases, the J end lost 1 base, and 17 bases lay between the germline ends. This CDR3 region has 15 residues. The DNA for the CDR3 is TGCAGCGCCATGGGGGGAGAAGCGGCCAAAAACATTCAGTACTTC. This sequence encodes CSAMGGEAAKNIQYF.

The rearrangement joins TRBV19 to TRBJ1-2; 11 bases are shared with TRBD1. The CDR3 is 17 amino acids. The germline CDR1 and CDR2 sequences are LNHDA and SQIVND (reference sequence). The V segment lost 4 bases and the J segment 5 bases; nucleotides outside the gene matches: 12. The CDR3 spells CASSTYRDRGTTYGYTF. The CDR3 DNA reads TGTGCCAGTAGTACTTACCGGGACAGGGGGACGACGTATGGCTACACCTTC.

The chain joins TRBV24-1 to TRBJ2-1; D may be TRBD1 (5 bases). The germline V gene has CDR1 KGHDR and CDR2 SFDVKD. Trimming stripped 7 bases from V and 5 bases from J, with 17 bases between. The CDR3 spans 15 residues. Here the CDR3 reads CATSDSSHIHNEQFF. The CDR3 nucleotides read TGTGCCACCAGCGACAGTTCCCATATCCACAATGAGCAGTTCTTC.

CDR3 region: CASRQGVTEAFF. In nucleotides, the CDR3 is TGCGCCAGCCGACAGGGGGTAACTGAAGCTTTCTTT. The rearrangement links TRBV5-1 to TRBJ1-1; 9 nucleotides agree with TRBD1. CDR3 length equals 12 residues. The germline CDR1 and CDR2 sequences are SGHRS and YFSETQ. Trimming removed 7 bases from V and 5 bases from J; junction bases left unmatched: 3.

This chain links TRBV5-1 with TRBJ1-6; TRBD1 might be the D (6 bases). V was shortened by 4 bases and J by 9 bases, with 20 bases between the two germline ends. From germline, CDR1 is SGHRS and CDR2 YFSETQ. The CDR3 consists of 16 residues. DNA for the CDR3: TGCGCCAGCAGCCAAGAACCCTACAGGGATGTTTCACCCCTCCACTTT. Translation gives CASSQEPYRDVSPLHF.

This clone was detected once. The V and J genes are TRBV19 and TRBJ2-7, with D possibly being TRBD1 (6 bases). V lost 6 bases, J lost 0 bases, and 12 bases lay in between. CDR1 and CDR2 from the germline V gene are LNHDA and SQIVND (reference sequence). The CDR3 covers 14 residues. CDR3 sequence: CASRGTISSYEQYF. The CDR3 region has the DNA TGTGCCAGTAGGGGGACAATTAGCTCCTACGAGCAGTACTTC.

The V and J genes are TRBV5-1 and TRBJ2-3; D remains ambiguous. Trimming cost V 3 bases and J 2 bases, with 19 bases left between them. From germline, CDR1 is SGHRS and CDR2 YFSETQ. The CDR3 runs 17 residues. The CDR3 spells CASSYYTQEIYTDTQYF. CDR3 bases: TGCGCCAGCAGCTATTATACGCAGGAGATTTACACAGATACGCAGTATTTT.

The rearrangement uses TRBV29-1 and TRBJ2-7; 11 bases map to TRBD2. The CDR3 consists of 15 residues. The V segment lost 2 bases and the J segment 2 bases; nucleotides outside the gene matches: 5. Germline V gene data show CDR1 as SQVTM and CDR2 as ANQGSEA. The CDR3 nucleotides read TGCAGCGTTGAACAACCGGGACTAGCGGCCTACGAGCAGTACTTC. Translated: CSVEQPGLAAYEQYF.

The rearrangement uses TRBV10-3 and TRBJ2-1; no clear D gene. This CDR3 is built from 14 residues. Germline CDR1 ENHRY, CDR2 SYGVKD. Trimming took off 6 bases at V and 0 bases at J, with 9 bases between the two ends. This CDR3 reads CAIRTAPSYNEQFF. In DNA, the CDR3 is TGTGCCATCAGAACAGCACCCTCCTACAATGAGCAGTTCTTC.

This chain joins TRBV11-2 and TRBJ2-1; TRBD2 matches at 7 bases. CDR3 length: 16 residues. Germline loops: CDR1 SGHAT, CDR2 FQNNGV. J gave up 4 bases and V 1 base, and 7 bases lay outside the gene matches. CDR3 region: CASSLGLADRYNEQFF. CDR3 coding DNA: TGTGCCAGCAGCTTAGGGCTAGCGGATAGGTACAATGAGCAGTTCTTC.

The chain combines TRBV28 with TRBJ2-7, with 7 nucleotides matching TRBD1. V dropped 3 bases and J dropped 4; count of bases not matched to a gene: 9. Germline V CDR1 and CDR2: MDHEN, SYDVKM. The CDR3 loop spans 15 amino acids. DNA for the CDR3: TGTGCCAGCAGTTTTACAGGGGCGAGCTTATACGAGCAGTACTTC. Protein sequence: CASSFTGASLYEQYF.

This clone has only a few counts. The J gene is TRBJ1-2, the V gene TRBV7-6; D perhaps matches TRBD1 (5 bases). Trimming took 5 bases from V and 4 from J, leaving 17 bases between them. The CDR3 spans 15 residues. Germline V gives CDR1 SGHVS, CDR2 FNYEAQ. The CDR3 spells CASSPTSLGTYGYTF. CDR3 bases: TGTGCCAGCAGCCCGACTTCTTTAGGGACCTATGGCTACACCTTC. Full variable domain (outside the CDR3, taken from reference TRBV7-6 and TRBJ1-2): GAGVSQSPRYKVTKRGQDVALRCDPISGHVSLYWYRQALGQGPEFLTYFNYEAQQDKSGLPNDRFSAERPEGSISTLTIQRTEQRDSAMYRCASSPTSLGTYGYTFGSGTRLTVV.

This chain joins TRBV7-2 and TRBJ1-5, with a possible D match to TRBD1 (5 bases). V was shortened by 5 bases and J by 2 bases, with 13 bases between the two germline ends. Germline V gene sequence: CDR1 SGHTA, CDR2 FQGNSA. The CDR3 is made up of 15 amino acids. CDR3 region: CASSPIWGGNQPQHF. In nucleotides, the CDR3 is TGTGCCAGCAGCCCTATCTGGGGGGGCAATCAGCCCCAGCATTTT.

CDR3 nucleotides: TGCAGTGCTAGTTGGGGGCCCGGGGAGCTGTTTTTT. This gives the protein CSASWGPGELFF. The J gene is TRBJ2-2, the V gene TRBV20-1; tentative D call: TRBD1 (6 bases). V was cut by 3 bases and J by 6 bases, with 8 bases left in between. CDR3 size: 12 residues. Germline CDR1 and CDR2: DFQATT and SNEGSKA (reference sequence).

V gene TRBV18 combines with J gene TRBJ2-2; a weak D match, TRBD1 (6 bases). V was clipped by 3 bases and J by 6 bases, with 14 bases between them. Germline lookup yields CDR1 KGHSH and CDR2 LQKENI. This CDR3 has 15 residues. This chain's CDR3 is CASSPVLRGAGELFF. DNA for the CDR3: TGTGCCAGCTCACCGGTTCTCAGGGGTGCCGGGGAGCTGTTTTTT.

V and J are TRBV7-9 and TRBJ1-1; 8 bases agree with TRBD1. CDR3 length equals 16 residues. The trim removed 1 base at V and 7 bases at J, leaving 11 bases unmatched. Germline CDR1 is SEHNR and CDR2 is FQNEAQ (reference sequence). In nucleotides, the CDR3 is TGTGCCAGCAGCTTAGGGACAGGGAGGCCCCGAAGTGAAGCTTTCTTT. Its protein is CASSLGTGRPRSEAFF.

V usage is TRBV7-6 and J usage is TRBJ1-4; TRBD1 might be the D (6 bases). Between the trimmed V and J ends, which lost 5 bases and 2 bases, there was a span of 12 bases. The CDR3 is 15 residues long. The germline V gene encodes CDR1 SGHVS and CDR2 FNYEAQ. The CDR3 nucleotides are TGTGCCAGCAGCCAGAGGGGGGCGACTAATGAAAAACTGTTTTTT. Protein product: CASSQRGATNEKLFF.

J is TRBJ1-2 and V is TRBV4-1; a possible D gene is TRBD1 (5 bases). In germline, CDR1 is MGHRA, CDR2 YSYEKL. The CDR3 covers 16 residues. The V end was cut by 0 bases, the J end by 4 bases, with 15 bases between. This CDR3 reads CASSQDGQGSLYGYTF. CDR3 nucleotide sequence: TGCGCCAGCAGCCAAGATGGGCAGGGTAGCCTCTATGGCTACACCTTC.

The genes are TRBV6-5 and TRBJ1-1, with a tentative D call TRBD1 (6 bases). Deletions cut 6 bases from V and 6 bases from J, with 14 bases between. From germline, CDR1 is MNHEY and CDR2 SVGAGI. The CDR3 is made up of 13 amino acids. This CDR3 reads CASSPLGGPEAFF. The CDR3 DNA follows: TGTGCCAGCAGCCCCTTGGGGGGGCCTGAAGCTTTCTTT.

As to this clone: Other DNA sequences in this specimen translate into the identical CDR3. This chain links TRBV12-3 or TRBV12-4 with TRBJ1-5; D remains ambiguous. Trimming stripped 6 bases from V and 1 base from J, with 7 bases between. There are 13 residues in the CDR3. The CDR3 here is CASSLGSNQPQHF. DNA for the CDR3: TGTGCCAGCAGCCTAGGGAGCAATCAGCCCCAGCATTTT.

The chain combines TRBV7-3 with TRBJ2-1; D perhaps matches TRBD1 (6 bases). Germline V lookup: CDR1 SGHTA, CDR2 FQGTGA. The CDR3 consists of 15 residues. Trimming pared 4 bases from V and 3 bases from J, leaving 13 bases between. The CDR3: CASSYEGTLYNEQFF. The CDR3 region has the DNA TGTGCCAGCAGCTATGAGGGGACACTCTACAATGAGCAGTTCTTC. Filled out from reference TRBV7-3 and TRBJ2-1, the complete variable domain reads GAGVSQTPSNKVTEKGKYVELRCDPISGHTALYWYRQSLGQGPEFLIYFQGTGAADDSGLPNDRFFAVRPEGSVSTLKIQRTERGDSAVYLCASSYEGTLYNEQFFGPGTRLTVL.

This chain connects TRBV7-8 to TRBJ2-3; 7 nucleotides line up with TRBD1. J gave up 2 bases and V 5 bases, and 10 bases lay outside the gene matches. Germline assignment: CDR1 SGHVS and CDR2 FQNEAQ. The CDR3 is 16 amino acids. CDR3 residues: CASSQPRDRYTDTQYF. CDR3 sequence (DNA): TGTGCCAGCAGCCAACCCCGGGACAGATACACAGATACGCAGTATTTT. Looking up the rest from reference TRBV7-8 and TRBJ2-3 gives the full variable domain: GAGVSQSPRYKVAKRGQDVALRCDPISGHVSLFWYQQALGQGPEFLTYFQNEAQLDKSGLPSDRFFAERPEGSVSTLKIQRTQQEDSAVYLCASSQPRDRYTDTQYFGPGTRLTVL.

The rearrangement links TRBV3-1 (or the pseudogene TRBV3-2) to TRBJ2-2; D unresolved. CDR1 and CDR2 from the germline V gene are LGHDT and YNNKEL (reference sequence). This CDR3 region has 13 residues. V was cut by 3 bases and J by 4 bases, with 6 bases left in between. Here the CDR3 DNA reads TGTGCCAGCAGCCATACGAGCACCGGGGAGCTGTTTTTT. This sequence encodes CASSHTSTGELFF.